Below, 5 T cell receptor beta chains from the same sample are listed, as sequenced in a study of neurological immune-mediated disorders. TCRdb reanalysed the 5' RACE reads using MiXCR and keeps one entry per CDR3 protein. Altogether tens of thousands of distinct CDR3 sequences are present, approximately 5.3% being singletons, with the ten largest covering 2% to 2.5%. The sequenced material came from CD4+ T cells from blood. The receptors were sampled from a woman between 50 and 59 years old in good health.

This clonotype showed up many times. A read error may be the cause here, since a much bigger clone is one base away. The rearrangement links TRBV20-1 to TRBJ2-1; a possible D gene is TRBD2 (7 bases). The V gene lost 6 bases and the J gene lost 2 bases, with 20 bases spanning the gap. Germline V CDR1 and CDR2: DFQATT, SNEGSKA (reference sequence). This CDR3 is built from 16 residues. The CDR3 sequence: CSASRAGGGPYNEQFF. CDR3 in DNA: TGCAGTGCCAGCAGGGCTGGCGGGGGCCCCTACAATGAGCAGTTCTTC.

This clonotype was found many times. J is TRBJ2-2 and V is TRBV5-1; 10 positions match TRBD2. CDR1 is SGHRS and CDR2 is YFSETQ in the germline V gene. CDR3 length equals 15 residues. The V segment lost 0 bases and the J segment 7 bases; nucleotides outside the gene matches: 3. CDR3 nucleotides: TGCGCCAGCAGCTTGGCTAGCGGGGGAGACGGGGAGCTGTTTTTT. Translation: CASSLASGGDGELFF.

This clonotype was recorded at least ten times. The chain uses TRBV7-4 and TRBJ2-7; 13 nucleotides match TRBD2. Germline lookup yields CDR1 SGHVT and CDR2 SQSDAQ. The CDR3 covers 16 residues. With V trimmed by 6 bases and J by 2 bases, 7 bases remained unmatched. The CDR3 region has the DNA TGTGCCAGCAGTTTCCCGGGACTAGCGGGAACCTACGAGCAGTACTTC. This sequence encodes CASSFPGLAGTYEQYF. Variable domain in full (rest from reference TRBV7-4 and TRBJ2-7): GAGVSQSPRYKVAKRGRDVALRCDSISGHVTLYWYRQTLGQGSEVLTYSQSDAQRDKSGRPSGRFSAERPERSVSTLKIQRTEQGDSAVYLCASSFPGLAGTYEQYFGPGTRLTVT.

This clonotype was seen at least ten times. The chain couples TRBV7-8 to TRBJ2-2; D might be TRBD2 (6 bases). The CDR3 sequence is 15 residues long. Germline CDR1 and CDR2: SGHVS and FQNEAQ. V lost 1 base to trimming and J lost 2 bases, with 8 bases between them. This chain's CDR3 is CASSLVGGNTGELFF. The DNA of the CDR3 is TGTGCCAGCAGCTTAGTCGGGGGAAACACCGGGGAGCTGTTTTTT.

This clonotype was counted many times. The chain uses TRBV20-1 and TRBJ2-1; no reliable D call. Germline lookup yields CDR1 DFQATT and CDR2 SNEGSKA (reference sequence). V lost 1 base and J lost 8, with 6 bases in between. This CDR3 region has 11 residues. DNA for the CDR3: TGCAGTGCTAGAGCATGGGATGAGCAGTTCTTC. This gives the protein CSARAWDEQFF.